Each of the 32 T cell receptor beta chains below was sequenced from the same sample in a study of naive and memory T cell subsets. Study-wide findings and caveats: Possibly reflecting memory cells re-expressing CD45RA, a few larger clonotypes occurred in naive repertoires, especially CD8.

Their specific antigens are unknown. The beta constant-region primer was an equimolar mix of two oligonucleotides covering TRBC1 and TRBC2. Nested alpha and beta constant-region primers with the SP2 primer drove four PCR rounds on ligated cDNA. TCRdb used MiXCR to reprocess the UMI-ligation and nested PCR reads, holding one entry per CDR3 protein. The repertoire holds around 93,000 distinct CDR3 sequences, with roughly 10% as singletons. The sample was naive CD4+ T cells from blood. The receptor source for this set is a human donor in good health.

This clonotype was seen a handful of times. The chain employs TRBV20-1 and TRBJ2-4, with D unresolved. Germline V gene lookup returns CDR1 DFQATT and CDR2 SNEGSKA (reference sequence). V was clipped by 5 bases and J by 0 bases, with 5 bases between them. This CDR3 is built from 12 residues. CDR3 DNA: TGCAGTGCTGAAATAGCCAAAAACATTCAGTACTTC. Translating it yields CSAEIAKNIQYF.

This clonotype was observed at least ten times. J is TRBJ2-1 and V is TRBV7-6; D perhaps matches TRBD2 (7 bases). The CDR3 totals 15 residues. Germline V gene data show CDR1 as SGHVS and CDR2 as FNYEAQ. Trimming pared 8 bases from V and 6 bases from J, leaving 20 bases between. The CDR3 nucleotides are TGTGCCAGCGGAAGAACGGGGGGCCCCAGCAATGAGCAGTTCTTC. It yields the protein CASGRTGGPSNEQFF.

The chain uses TRBV7-2 and TRBJ2-5, with D tentatively TRBD2 (6 bases). From germline, CDR1 is SGHTA and CDR2 FQGNSA. The V end lost 5 bases, the J end lost 3 bases, and 19 bases lay between the germline ends. This CDR3 region has 16 residues. CDR3 DNA: TGTGCCAGCAGCCCAGGCCCCATTAGCGGTAAAGAGACCCAGTACTTC. Protein sequence: CASSPGPISGKETQYF.

This clonotype occurred many times. This sequence joins TRBV6-6 and TRBJ2-1; 11 bases map to TRBD2. V gave up 2 bases and J gave up 5 bases; unmatched junction bases: 8. Germline V gene data show CDR1 as MNHNY and CDR2 as SVGAGI (reference sequence). This CDR3 contains 17 residues. The CDR3 DNA sequence: TGTGCCAGCAGTTACGGGGCTAGCGGGAGGCGGGACAATGAGCAGTTCTTC. Its protein is CASSYGASGRRDNEQFF.

This clonotype occurred many times. The gene calls are TRBV24-1 and TRBJ2-3, with TRBD2 identical over 9 bases. J gave up 0 bases and V 3 bases, and 3 bases lay outside the gene matches. This CDR3 has 16 amino acids. Germline lookup yields CDR1 KGHDR and CDR2 SFDVKD. This CDR3 is CATSDISGRSTDTQYF. CDR3 sequence (DNA): TGTGCCACCAGTGATATTAGCGGGAGAAGCACAGATACGCAGTATTTT.

This CDR3 is CASRTGTVNTEAFF. CDR3 DNA sequence: TGTGCCAGCAGAACCGGGACGGTGAACACTGAAGCTTTCTTT. V usage is TRBV6-5 and J usage is TRBJ1-1, with D perhaps matching TRBD1 (5 bases). Per the germline V gene, CDR1 is MNHEY and CDR2 is SVGAGI. The CDR3 has 14 amino acids. V shed 6 bases and J shed 0 bases, with 11 bases lying between them.

This clonotype came up many times. V usage is TRBV27 and J usage is TRBJ2-4; 9 bases are a match to TRBD2. Germline V gene data show CDR1 as MNHEY and CDR2 as SMNVEV (reference sequence). This CDR3 is built from 14 residues. The V segment lost 6 bases and the J segment 6 bases; nucleotides outside the gene matches: 6. Here the CDR3 reads CASRRGGTSNIQYF. CDR3 DNA sequence: TGTGCCAGCAGGCGGGGGGGAACTTCAAACATTCAGTACTTC.

DNA of the CDR3: TGTGCCAGCAGTTATTCAGCTAAGACAGGGGGACAGCCCCAGCATTTT. This translates into CASSYSAKTGGQPQHF. This chain joins TRBV6-2 or TRBV6-3 and TRBJ1-5; TRBD1 matches at 9 bases. The junction had 10 bases not matched to a gene; V was cut back by 3 bases and J by 7 bases. The CDR3 consists of 16 residues. Germline V gene sequence: CDR1 MNHEY, CDR2 SVGEGT.

This clonotype was seen at least ten times. The chain joins TRBV18 to TRBJ2-7; no clear D. With 3 bases removed from V and 7 bases from J, the gap between germline ends came to 13 bases. The length of the CDR3 is 13 residues. CDR1 and CDR2 from the germline V gene are KGHSH and LQKENI. The CDR3 loop reads CASSPREYSEQYF. The CDR3 DNA reads TGTGCCAGCTCACCGCGAGAGTACTCGGAGCAGTACTTC.

The chain recombines TRBV12-3 or TRBV12-4 with TRBJ2-3, with TRBD1 as a possible D gene (7 bases). This CDR3 is 15 amino acids long. Trimming cost V 4 bases and J 6 bases, with 17 bases left between them. CDR3 loop: CASSSRDRGFDTQYF. The CDR3 DNA sequence: TGTGCCAGCAGTTCGCGGGACAGAGGGTTCGATACGCAGTATTTT.

The V and J genes are TRBV2 and TRBJ2-1, with TRBD2 identical over 13 bases. The V and J ends lost 8 bases and 1 base, in that order; junction bases with no gene match: 8. CDR3 length: 17 residues. CDR1 SNHLY and CDR2 FYNNEI come from the germline V gene. Written as DNA, the CDR3 is TGTGCCAGCGGGGGGTCGACTAGCGGGGGGTCCTACAATGAGCAGTTCTTC. This gives the protein CASGGSTSGGSYNEQFF.

The chain links TRBV5-4 to TRBJ1-4, with no clear D. This CDR3 is 15 amino acids long. The V gene lost 0 bases and the J gene lost 3 bases, with 9 bases spanning the gap. From germline, CDR1 is SGHNT and CDR2 YYREEE (reference sequence). In DNA, the CDR3 is TGTGCCAGCAGCTTGGACATCAAGGCTAATGAAAAACTGTTTTTT. Translation: CASSLDIKANEKLFF.

This clonotype came up a few times. The chain uses TRBV7-9 and TRBJ2-1, with D perhaps TRBD2 (5 bases). Germline loops: CDR1 SEHNR, CDR2 FQNEAQ (reference sequence). This CDR3 comprises 14 residues. V was cut by 5 bases and J by 8 bases, with 16 bases left in between. The CDR3 DNA reads TGTGCCAGCAGCCCGAGGACTGGCTTGGATGAGCAGTTCTTC. It yields the protein CASSPRTGLDEQFF.

This clonotype has only a few counts. The CDR3 is CASSYTTSGIGETQYF. The CDR3, as DNA: TGTGCCAGCAGCTACACCACTAGCGGGATAGGAGAGACCCAGTACTTC. The chain carries TRBV7-2 and TRBJ2-5, with 10 bases lining up with TRBD2. Germline trimming cut 4 bases from V and 4 bases from J; bases unmatched to any gene: 9. The CDR3 is 16 amino acids. CDR1 SGHTA and CDR2 FQGNSA come from the germline V gene.

This clonotype was observed at least ten times. V gene TRBV7-2 combines with J gene TRBJ1-5; D may be TRBD1 (6 bases). The V gene's germline CDR1 is SGHTA and CDR2 FQGNSA. The CDR3 extends over 13 amino acids. Between the trimmed V and J ends, which lost 5 bases and 7 bases, there was a span of 12 bases. The chain's CDR3 is CASSNRERQPQHF. In nucleotides, the CDR3 is TGTGCCAGCAGCAACAGGGAAAGGCAGCCCCAGCATTTT.

The genes are TRBV10-3 and TRBJ1-1, with D tentatively TRBD1 (5 bases). V dropped 3 bases and J dropped 4 bases, with 9 bases sitting between them. This CDR3 has 13 amino acids. CDR1 and CDR2 (germline): ENHRY, SYGVKD. CDR3 in amino acids: CAISDGDGTEAFF. The CDR3 DNA reads TGTGCCATCAGTGACGGGGACGGCACTGAAGCTTTCTTT.

The chain employs TRBV12-3 or TRBV12-4 and TRBJ1-4; no firm D call. The CDR3 spans 13 residues. Deletions cut 6 bases from V and 8 bases from J, with 13 bases between. CDR3 amino acids: CASSPMEWEKLFF. CDR3 nucleotides: TGTGCCAGCAGCCCCATGGAGTGGGAAAAACTGTTTTTT.

Ten or more counts support this clonotype. The V call is TRBV20-1, the J call TRBJ2-5; 7 bases line up with TRBD1. CDR1 DFQATT and CDR2 SNEGSKA come from the germline V gene (reference sequence). The ends lost 7 bases at V and 5 bases at J; junction bases unmatched: 10. This CDR3 spans 13 amino acids. The DNA for the CDR3 is TGCAGTGTCACCGAGGGGGCAGGGGAGACCCAGTACTTC. It translates to CSVTEGAGETQYF.

The gene calls are TRBV7-2 and TRBJ2-1; tentatively, D is TRBD2 (7 bases). Trimming shortened V by 1 base and J by 8 bases, and 15 bases separated the two germline ends. The CDR3 is 15 residues long. The V gene's germline CDR1 is SGHTA and CDR2 FQGNSA. Here the CDR3 reads CASSLGRGPGDEQFF. CDR3 in DNA: TGTGCCAGCAGCTTAGGGCGGGGGCCCGGCGATGAGCAGTTCTTC.

Many counts were recorded for this clonotype. The V call is TRBV29-1, the J call TRBJ2-7; a possible D gene is TRBD2 (5 bases). The CDR3 is 11 amino acids. CDR1 SQVTM and CDR2 ANQGSEA come from the germline V gene. V lost 4 bases to trimming and J lost 6 bases, with 10 bases between them. In DNA form, the CDR3 reads TGCAGCGTTGGCGACTACTCCGAGCAGTACTTC. It codes for CSVGDYSEQYF.

There are many counts of this clonotype. The rearrangement uses TRBV7-2 and TRBJ2-5; D may match TRBD1 or TRBD2 (5 bases each). V lost 5 bases, J lost 5 bases, and 18 bases lay in between. The germline CDR1 and CDR2 sequences are SGHTA and FQGNSA. This CDR3 has 15 residues. This CDR3 reads CASSPGPSGSETQYF. In DNA form, the CDR3 reads TGTGCCAGCAGCCCGGGGCCAAGCGGATCCGAGACCCAGTACTTC.

This clonotype appeared a few times. This chain connects TRBV20-1 to TRBJ2-7, with TRBD2 matching over 14 bases. J lost 3 bases, V lost 5 bases, and 9 bases had no gene match. Per germline, CDR1 DFQATT and CDR2 SNEGSKA (reference sequence). CDR3 length: 16 amino acids. CDR3 in amino acids: CSAGRLAGGGIYEQYF. In DNA form, the CDR3 reads TGCAGTGCTGGGAGACTAGCGGGAGGGGGGATCTACGAGCAGTACTTC.

This clonotype was observed a few times. V gene TRBV14 combines with J gene TRBJ1-3; D is undetermined. The CDR3 length is 15 residues. Per germline, CDR1 SGHDN and CDR2 FVKESK. The V gene lost 0 bases and the J gene lost 0 bases, with 6 bases spanning the gap. The CDR3 protein is CASSQDGFSGNTIYF. The CDR3 nucleotides read TGTGCCAGCAGCCAAGATGGGTTCTCTGGAAACACCATATATTTT.

CDR3 protein: CAWSPHTRAGELFF. The CDR3 nucleotides read TGTGCCTGGAGTCCACATACTAGGGCCGGGGAGCTGTTTTTT. V and J are TRBV30 and TRBJ2-2; possibly TRBD2 for D (5 bases). V lost 2 bases to trimming and J lost 6 bases, with 13 bases between them. Germline V gene data show CDR1 as GTSNPN and CDR2 as SVGIG (reference sequence). There are 14 residues in the CDR3.

This chain joins TRBV5-6 and TRBJ2-1; D unclear. CDR1 SGHDT and CDR2 YYEEEE come from the germline V gene. The V end was cut by 0 bases, the J end by 6 bases, with 7 bases between. This CDR3 comprises 13 residues. The CDR3, as DNA: TGTGCCAGCAGCTTGGAGGGCACCAATGAGCAGTTCTTC. It codes for CASSLEGTNEQFF.

There are a few counts of this clonotype. V usage is TRBV20-1 and J usage is TRBJ2-3; D is ambiguous. The V and J ends lost 4 bases and 6 bases respectively, with 14 bases between them. The CDR3 has 13 residues. CDR1 is DFQATT, CDR2 SNEGSKA, per germline (reference sequence). The CDR3 DNA reads TGCAGTGCTACCCTTGACTCTCGGGATACGCAGTATTTT. It encodes CSATLDSRDTQYF.

In its sample, this clonotype was seen a few times. The J gene is TRBJ1-5, the V gene TRBV6-9; D gene unclear. Germline V gene data show CDR1 as MNHGY and CDR2 as SVAAGI. There are 17 residues in the CDR3. V lost 9 bases and J 2 bases, leaving 23 bases between the germline ends. The CDR3: CASSPTIGQEGNQPQHF. CDR3 nucleotides: TGTGCCAGTAGTCCCACTATCGGGCAAGAAGGCAATCAGCCCCAGCATTTT.

This clonotype was counted ten times or more. The rearrangement uses TRBV29-1 and TRBJ2-3; D gene uncertain. CDR3 length: 13 amino acids. Trimming left V 4 bases short and J 0 bases short, with 8 bases between. Germline CDR1 reads SQVTM; CDR2 reads ANQGSEA. CDR3 nucleotides: TGCAGCGTTGTATTTACTAGCACAGATACGCAGTATTTT. Its translation is CSVVFTSTDTQYF.

The chain carries TRBV18 and TRBJ1-4; 10 nucleotides agree with TRBD1. V lost 3 bases and J lost 8; bases outside the gene matches: 6. Germline CDR1 KGHSH, CDR2 LQKENI. The CDR3 spans 15 residues. In nucleotides, the CDR3 is TGTGCCAGCTCACCGCCGGGACAGGGGAACGAAAAACTGTTTTTT. The encoded protein is CASSPPGQGNEKLFF.

A few counts support this clonotype. The chain combines TRBV5-1 with TRBJ2-7; 8 bases are shared with TRBD2. This CDR3 comprises 16 residues. In germline, CDR1 is SGHRS, CDR2 YFSETQ. With 4 bases clipped from V and 6 bases from J, the junction kept 15 bases outside the gene matches. The CDR3 DNA is TGCGCCAGCAGCATCCGTTATAGCGGGAAGGTGGGCGAGCAGTACTTC. This encodes CASSIRYSGKVGEQYF.

This clonotype showed up many times. The rearrangement uses TRBV29-1 and TRBJ1-2; no clear D. V lost 4 bases and J lost 4, with 13 bases in between. The CDR3 totals 13 residues. CDR1 is SQVTM and CDR2 is ANQGSEA in the germline V gene. CDR3 bases: TGCAGCGTTGGTTTCAGGTCTCCCTATGGCTACACCTTC. Its protein is CSVGFRSPYGYTF.

This clonotype was observed a few times. The chain combines TRBV30 with TRBJ2-1; weak D call: TRBD2 (7 bases). The CDR3 spans 12 residues. Germline lookup yields CDR1 GTSNPN and CDR2 SVGIG (reference sequence). V lost 7 bases and J lost 10, with 17 bases in between. The CDR3 protein is CAYGGHGGEQFF. The CDR3 DNA follows: TGTGCCTACGGGGGGCACGGGGGGGAGCAGTTCTTC.